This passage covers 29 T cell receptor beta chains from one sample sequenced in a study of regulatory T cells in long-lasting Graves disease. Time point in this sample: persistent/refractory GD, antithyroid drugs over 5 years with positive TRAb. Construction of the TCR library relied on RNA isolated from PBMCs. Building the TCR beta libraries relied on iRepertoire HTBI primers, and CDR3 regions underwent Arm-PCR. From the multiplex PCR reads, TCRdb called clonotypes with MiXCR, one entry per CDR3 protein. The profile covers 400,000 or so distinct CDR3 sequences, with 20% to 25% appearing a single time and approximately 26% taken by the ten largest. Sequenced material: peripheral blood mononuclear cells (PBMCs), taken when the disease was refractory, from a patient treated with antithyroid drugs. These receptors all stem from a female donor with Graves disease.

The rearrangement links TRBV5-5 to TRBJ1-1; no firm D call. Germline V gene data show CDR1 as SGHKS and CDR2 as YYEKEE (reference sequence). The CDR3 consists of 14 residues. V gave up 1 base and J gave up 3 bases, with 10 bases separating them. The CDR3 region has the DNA TGTGCCAGCAGCTTGATGGCTCTGGACACTGAAGCTTTCTTT. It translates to CASSLMALDTEAFF.

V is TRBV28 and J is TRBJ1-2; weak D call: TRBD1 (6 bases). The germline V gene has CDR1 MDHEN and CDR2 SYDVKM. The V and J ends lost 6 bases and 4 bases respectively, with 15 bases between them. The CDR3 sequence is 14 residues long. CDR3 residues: CASSPGRGLYGYTF. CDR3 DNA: TGTGCCAGCAGCCCGGGCCGGGGGCTCTATGGCTACACCTTC.

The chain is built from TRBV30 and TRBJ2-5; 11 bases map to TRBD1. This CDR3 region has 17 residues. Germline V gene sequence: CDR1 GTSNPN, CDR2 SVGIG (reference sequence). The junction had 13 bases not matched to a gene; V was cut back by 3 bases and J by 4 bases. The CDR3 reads CAWRKRGGTGGRETQYF. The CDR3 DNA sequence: TGTGCCTGGAGAAAAAGAGGGGGGACAGGGGGGCGAGAGACCCAGTACTTC.

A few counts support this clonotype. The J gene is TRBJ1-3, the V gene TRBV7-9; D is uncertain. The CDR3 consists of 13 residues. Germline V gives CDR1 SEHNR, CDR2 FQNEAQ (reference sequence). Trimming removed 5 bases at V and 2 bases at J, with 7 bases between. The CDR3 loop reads CASSLPAGNTIYF. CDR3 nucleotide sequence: TGTGCCAGCAGCCTCCCCGCTGGAAACACCATATATTTT.

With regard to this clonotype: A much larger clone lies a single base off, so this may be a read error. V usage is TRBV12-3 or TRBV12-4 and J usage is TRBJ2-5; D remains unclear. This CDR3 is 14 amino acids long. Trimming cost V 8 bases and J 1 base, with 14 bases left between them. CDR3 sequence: CASGQSRRQETQYF. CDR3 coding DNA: TGTGCCAGCGGGCAGTCACGTCGCCAAGAGACCCAGTACTTC.

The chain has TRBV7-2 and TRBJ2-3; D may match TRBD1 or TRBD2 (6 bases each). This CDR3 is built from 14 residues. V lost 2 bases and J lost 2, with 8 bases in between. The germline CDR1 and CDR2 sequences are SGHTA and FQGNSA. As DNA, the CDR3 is TGTGCCAGCAGCTTACGGGGGCTCACAGATACGCAGTATTTT. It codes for CASSLRGLTDTQYF.

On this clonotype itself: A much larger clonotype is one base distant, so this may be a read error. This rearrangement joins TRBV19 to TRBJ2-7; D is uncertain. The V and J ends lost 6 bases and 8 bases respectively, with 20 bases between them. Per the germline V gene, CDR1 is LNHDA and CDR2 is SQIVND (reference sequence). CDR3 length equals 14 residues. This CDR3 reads CASSFSTSTDKQYF. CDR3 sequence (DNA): TGTGCCAGTAGCTTTAGCACAAGTACCGACAAGCAGTACTTC.

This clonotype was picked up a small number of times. The CDR3 region has the DNA TGTGCCTGGAGTGCTGACAGGGTCACTGAAGCTTTCTTT. It is translated as CAWSADRVTEAFF. The genes are TRBV30 and TRBJ1-1; 7 positions agree with TRBD1. This CDR3 contains 13 residues. The V and J ends lost 1 base and 4 bases, in that order; junction bases with no gene match: 3. CDR1 is GTSNPN, CDR2 SVGIG, per germline (reference sequence).

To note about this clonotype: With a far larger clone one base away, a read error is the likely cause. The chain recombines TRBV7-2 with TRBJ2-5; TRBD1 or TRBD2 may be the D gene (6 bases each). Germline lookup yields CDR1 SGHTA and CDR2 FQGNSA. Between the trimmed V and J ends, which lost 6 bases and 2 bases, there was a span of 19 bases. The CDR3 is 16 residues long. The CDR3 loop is CASSFIGRGLQETQYF. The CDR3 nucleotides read TGTGCCAGCAGTTTCATCGGCAGGGGACTTCAAGAGACCCAGTACTTC.

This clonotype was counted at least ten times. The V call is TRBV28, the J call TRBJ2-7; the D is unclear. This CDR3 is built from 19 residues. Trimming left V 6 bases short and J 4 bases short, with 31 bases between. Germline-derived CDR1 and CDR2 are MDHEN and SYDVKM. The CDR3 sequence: CASSLYPKIFRTVSYEQYF. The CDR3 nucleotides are TGTGCCAGCAGCCTATACCCTAAGATATTTCGTACGGTGAGTTACGAGCAGTACTTC.

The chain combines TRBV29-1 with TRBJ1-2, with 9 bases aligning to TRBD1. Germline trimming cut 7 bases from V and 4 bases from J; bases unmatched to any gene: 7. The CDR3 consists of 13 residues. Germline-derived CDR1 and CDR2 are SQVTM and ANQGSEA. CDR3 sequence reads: CSGMTGGAYGYTF. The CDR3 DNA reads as TGCAGCGGGATGACAGGGGGAGCCTATGGCTACACCTTC.

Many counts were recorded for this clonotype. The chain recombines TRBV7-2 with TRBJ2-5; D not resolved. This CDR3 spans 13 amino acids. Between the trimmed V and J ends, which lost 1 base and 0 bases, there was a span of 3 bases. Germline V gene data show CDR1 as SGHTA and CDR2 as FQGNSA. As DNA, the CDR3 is TGTGCCAGCAGCTTAGTAGACCAAGAGACCCAGTACTTC. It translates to CASSLVDQETQYF.

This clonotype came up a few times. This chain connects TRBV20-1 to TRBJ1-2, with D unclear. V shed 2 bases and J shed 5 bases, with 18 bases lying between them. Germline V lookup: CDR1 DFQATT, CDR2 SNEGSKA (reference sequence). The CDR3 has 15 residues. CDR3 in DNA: TGCAGTGCTAGACCAATACAACTCTCGGGGTATGGCTACACCTTC. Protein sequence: CSARPIQLSGYGYTF.

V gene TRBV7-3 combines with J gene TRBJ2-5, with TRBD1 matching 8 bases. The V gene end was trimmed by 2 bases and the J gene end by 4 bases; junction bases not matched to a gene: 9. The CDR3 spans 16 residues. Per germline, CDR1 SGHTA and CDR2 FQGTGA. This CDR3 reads CASSLYGTGGGETQYF. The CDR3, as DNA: TGTGCCAGCAGCTTATACGGAACAGGGGGAGGAGAGACCCAGTACTTC.

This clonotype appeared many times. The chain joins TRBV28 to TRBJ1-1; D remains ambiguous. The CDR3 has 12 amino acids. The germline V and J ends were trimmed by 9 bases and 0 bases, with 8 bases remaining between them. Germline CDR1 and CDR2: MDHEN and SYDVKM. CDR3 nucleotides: TGTGCCAGTGGGCCCGTGAACACTGAAGCTTTCTTT. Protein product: CASGPVNTEAFF.

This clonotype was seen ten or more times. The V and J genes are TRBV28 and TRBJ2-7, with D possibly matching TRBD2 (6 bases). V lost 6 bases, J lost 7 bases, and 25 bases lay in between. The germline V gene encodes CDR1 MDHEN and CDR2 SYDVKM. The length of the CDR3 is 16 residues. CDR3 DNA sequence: TGTGCCAGCAGCCCCCACATCGGGACTTCCCTTTGGGAGCAGTACTTC. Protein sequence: CASSPHIGTSLWEQYF.

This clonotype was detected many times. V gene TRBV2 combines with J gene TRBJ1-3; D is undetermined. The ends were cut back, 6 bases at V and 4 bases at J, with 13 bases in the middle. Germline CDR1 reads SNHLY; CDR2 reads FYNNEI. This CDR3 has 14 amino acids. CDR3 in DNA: TGTGCCAGCAGCCTAGATTCCCACGGAAACACCATATATTTT. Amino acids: CASSLDSHGNTIYF.

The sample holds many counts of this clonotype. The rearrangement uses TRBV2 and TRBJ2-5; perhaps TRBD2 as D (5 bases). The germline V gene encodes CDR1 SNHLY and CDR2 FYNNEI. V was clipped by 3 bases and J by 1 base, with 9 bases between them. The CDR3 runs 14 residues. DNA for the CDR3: TGTGCCAGCAGTGATAGCGCTATCCAAGAGACCCAGTACTTC. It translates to CASSDSAIQETQYF.

CDR3 coding DNA: TGTGCCTGGACATGGGGGCGGGGCTATGGCTACACCTTC. As protein: CAWTWGRGYGYTF. The chain combines TRBV30 with TRBJ1-2, with a possible D match to TRBD1 (6 bases). This CDR3 region has 13 residues. Trimming left V 4 bases short and J 4 bases short, with 13 bases between. Germline V gives CDR1 GTSNPN, CDR2 SVGIG (reference sequence).

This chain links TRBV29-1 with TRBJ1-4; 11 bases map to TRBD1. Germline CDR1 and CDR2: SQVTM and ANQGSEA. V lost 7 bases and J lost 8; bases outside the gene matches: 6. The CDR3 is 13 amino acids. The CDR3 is CSAADRGPEKLFF. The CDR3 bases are TGCAGCGCCGCGGACAGGGGGCCGGAAAAACTGTTTTTT. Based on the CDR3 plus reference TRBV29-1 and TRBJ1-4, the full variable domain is SAVISQKPSRDICQRGTSLTIQCQVDSQVTMMFWYRQQPGQSLTLIATANQGSEATYESGFVIDKFPISRPNLTFSTLTVSNMSPEDSSIYLCSAADRGPEKLFFGSGTQLSVL.

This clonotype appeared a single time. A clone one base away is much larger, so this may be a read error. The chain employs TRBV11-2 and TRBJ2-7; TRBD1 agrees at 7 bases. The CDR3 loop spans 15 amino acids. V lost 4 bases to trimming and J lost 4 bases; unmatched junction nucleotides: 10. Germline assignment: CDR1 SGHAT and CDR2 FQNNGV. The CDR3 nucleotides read TGTGCCAGCAGCTCCATGGACAGGATGGAGTACGAGCAGTACTTC. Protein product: CASSSMDRMEYEQYF.

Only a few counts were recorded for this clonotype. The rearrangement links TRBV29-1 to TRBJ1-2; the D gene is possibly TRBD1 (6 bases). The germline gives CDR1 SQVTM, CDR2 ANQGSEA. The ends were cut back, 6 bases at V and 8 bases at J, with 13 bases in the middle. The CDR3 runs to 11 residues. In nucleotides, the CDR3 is TGCAGCGTCCTGGGGGGGCGCGGCTACACCTTC. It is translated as CSVLGGRGYTF.

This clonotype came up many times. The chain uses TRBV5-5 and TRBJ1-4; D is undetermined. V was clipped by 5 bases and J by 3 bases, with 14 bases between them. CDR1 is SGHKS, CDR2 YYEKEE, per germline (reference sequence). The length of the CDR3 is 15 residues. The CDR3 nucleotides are TGTGCCAGCAGGCCCTCGGGAAAGCCTAATGAAAAACTGTTTTTT. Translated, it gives CASRPSGKPNEKLFF.

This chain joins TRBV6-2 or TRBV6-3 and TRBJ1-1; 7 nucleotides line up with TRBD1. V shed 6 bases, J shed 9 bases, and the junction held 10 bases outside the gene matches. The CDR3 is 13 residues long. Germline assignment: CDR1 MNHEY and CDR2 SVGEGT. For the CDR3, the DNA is TGTGCCAGCAGCAACTCCAGGGGGTCGAAAGCTTTCTTT. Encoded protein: CASSNSRGSKAFF.

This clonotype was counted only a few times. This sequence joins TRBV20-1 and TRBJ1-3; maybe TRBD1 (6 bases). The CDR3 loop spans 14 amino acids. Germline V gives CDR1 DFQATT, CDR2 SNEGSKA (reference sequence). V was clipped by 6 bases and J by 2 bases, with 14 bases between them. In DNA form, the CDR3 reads TGCAGTGCAGGGGGGGGGCGCGCTGGAAACACCATATATTTT. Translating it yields CSAGGGRAGNTIYF.

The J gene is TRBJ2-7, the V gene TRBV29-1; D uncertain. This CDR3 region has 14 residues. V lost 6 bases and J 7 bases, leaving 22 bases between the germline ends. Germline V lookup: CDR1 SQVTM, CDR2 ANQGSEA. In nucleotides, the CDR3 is TGCAGCGTGGGCCGACTCTCCGGCGGTGGGGAGCAGTACTTC. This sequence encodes CSVGRLSGGGEQYF.

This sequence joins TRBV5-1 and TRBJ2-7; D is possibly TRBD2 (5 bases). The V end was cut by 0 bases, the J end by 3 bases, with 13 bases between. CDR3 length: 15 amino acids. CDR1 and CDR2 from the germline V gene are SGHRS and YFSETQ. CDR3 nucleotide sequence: TGCGCCAGCAGCTTGGCCCCGGACGGACTCTACGAGCAGTACTTC. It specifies CASSLAPDGLYEQYF.

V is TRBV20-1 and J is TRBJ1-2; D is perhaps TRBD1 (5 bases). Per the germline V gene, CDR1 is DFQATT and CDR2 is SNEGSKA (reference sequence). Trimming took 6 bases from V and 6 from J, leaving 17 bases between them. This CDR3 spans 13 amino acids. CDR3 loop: CSAPRTRGDGYTF. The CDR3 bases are TGCAGTGCCCCTCGGACAAGGGGTGATGGCTACACCTTC.

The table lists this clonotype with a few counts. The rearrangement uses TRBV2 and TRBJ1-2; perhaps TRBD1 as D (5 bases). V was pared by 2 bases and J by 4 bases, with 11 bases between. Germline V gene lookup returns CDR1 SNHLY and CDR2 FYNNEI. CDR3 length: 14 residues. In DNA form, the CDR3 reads TGTGCCAGCAGTGAACGAGGGGTTTCCTATGGCTACACCTTC. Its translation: CASSERGVSYGYTF.